Sequencing of this TCR beta chain was carried out in a study of CD8 T cells in Susac syndrome. This CDR3 contains 15 residues. V lost 5 bases to trimming and J lost 4 bases, with 17 bases between them. In germline, CDR1 is SGHTA, CDR2 FQGNSA. This clonotype was detected only a few times. RNA amounts of about 0.5 to 1 ug underwent reverse transcription with random hexamers. TCRdb processed the immunoSEQ multiplex PCR reads anew with MiXCR; each CDR3 protein has one entry. In the table there are about 120,000 distinct CDR3 sequences, about 92% of which are singletons. Sequencing was carried out using CD4+ T cells from PBMCs. The chain employs TRBV7-2 and TRBJ1-1, with TRBD1 as a possible D gene (5 bases). The source of this sequence is a human donor with multiple sclerosis. The CDR3 nucleotides read TGTGCCAGCAGCCTAGGGGCAGGGTGGATCACTGAAGCTTTCTTT. As protein: CASSLGAGWITEAFF.